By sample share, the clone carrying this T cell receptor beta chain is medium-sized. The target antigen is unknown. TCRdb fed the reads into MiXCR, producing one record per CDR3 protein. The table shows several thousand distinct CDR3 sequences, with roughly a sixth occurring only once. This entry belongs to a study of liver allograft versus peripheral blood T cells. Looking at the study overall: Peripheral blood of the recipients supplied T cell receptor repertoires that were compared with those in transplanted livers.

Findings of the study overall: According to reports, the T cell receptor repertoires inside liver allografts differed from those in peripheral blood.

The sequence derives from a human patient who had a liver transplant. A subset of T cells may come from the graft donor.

CDR3 DNA sequence: TGTGCCAGCAGTTACTTGTTGCGGGGAGATTTAGATGAGCAGTTCTTC. Translation: CASSYLLRGDLDEQFF. The chain recombines TRBV6-5 with TRBJ2-1, with D possibly matching TRBD2 (6 bases). The CDR3 is made up of 16 amino acids. From germline, CDR1 is MNHEY and CDR2 SVGAGI. Trimming took off 1 base at V and 8 bases at J, with 18 bases between the two ends.